At least ten counts were recorded for the clone carrying this TCR beta chain. This record belongs to a study of T cells in Graves' hyperthyroidism and ophthalmopathy. There were TCR beta CDR3 regions amplified from RNA transcripts. First-round RT-PCR with HTBI primers amplified the TCR CDR3 region. TCRdb independently ran MiXCR on the multiplex PCR reads; one entry per CDR3 protein. Of more than 300,000 distinct CDR3 sequences detected, roughly 15% appear once; the ten largest clones hold 15% to 20%. Specimen: blood. The source is a woman in her 30s with Graves' ophthalmopathy.

The CDR3 bases are TGTGCCAGCAGATTCACCGGGACAGGGTCGCGAGAGCAGTACTTC. Its translation is CASRFTGTGSREQYF. The gene calls are TRBV11-2 and TRBJ2-7, with 9 bases matching TRBD1. Germline-derived CDR1 and CDR2 are SGHAT and FQNNGV. The V gene end was trimmed by 6 bases and the J gene end by 7 bases; junction bases not matched to a gene: 13. CDR3 size: 15 residues.